Listed below are T cell receptor beta chains from one sample, sequenced in a study of T cell changes during pregnancy in multiple sclerosis. Data came from immunoSEQ multiplex PCR; TCRdb stores just in-frame clones and leaves some out. This table has around 63,000 clones, around 92% appearing once. The sequences come from CD8+ T cells from peripheral blood mononuclear cells, collected in the third trimester of pregnancy. The receptors come from a female donor in good health, enrolled as a control in a pregnancy study. CDR3s include the opening cysteine and the closing phenylalanine or tryptophan. D genes are given only for firm matches. Some rows have no size entry. The others give once, few or many, or a class for an expanded clone.

v_gene: TRBV2; abundance: -; j_gene: TRBJ1-1; d_gene: -; CDR3aa: CASTPTEGPYTEAFF; CDR3nt: TGTGCCAGCACCCCCACGGAGGGGCCTTACACTGAAGCTTTCTTT
v_gene: TRBV6-5; abundance: -; j_gene: TRBJ1-4; d_gene: -; CDR3aa: CASSYLGAHGEKLFF; CDR3nt: TGTGCCAGCAGTTACTTGGGGGCCCATGGTGAAAAACTGTTTTTT
v_gene: TRBV18; abundance: -; j_gene: TRBJ2-1; d_gene: -; CDR3aa: CASSPPGGAHEQFF; CDR3nt: TGTGCCAGCTCACCACCTGGGGGGGCGCATGAGCAGTTCTTC
v_gene: TRBV5-6; abundance: -; j_gene: TRBJ2-3; d_gene: TRBD2; CDR3aa: CASSLDSGVGFGADTQYF; CDR3nt: TGTGCCAGCAGCTTGGACAGCGGGGTTGGCTTTGGGGCAGATACGCAGTATTTT
v_gene: TRBV2; abundance: -; j_gene: TRBJ2-5; d_gene: -; CDR3aa: CATAPRRDRVETQYF; CDR3nt: TGTGCCACCGCCCCCCGGCGGGATCGGGTAGAGACCCAGTACTTC
v_gene: TRBV19; abundance: -; j_gene: TRBJ1-5; d_gene: -; CDR3aa: CASSMYSVGSNQPQHF; CDR3nt: TGTGCCAGTAGTATGTACAGTGTTGGAAGCAATCAGCCCCAGCATTTT
v_gene: TRBV5-1; abundance: -; j_gene: TRBJ2-2; d_gene: -; CDR3aa: CASSLQNTGELFF; CDR3nt: TGCGCCAGCAGCTTACAAAACACCGGGGAGCTGTTTTTT
v_gene: TRBV30; abundance: -; j_gene: TRBJ2-7; d_gene: -; CDR3aa: CAWSQGGTYEQYF; CDR3nt: TGTGCCTGGAGTCAAGGGGGAACCTACGAGCAGTACTTC
v_gene: TRBV4-3; abundance: -; j_gene: TRBJ2-3; d_gene: TRBD2; CDR3aa: CASSQGTSDPDTQYF; CDR3nt: TGCGCCAGCAGCCAAGGAACTAGCGATCCAGATACGCAGTATTTT
v_gene: TRBV13; abundance: -; j_gene: TRBJ1-1; d_gene: -; CDR3aa: CASSLNPPPLLVEAFF; CDR3nt: TGTGCCAGCAGCTTAAACCCACCCCCACTGTTGGTTGAAGCTTTCTTT
v_gene: TRBV11-2; abundance: -; j_gene: TRBJ2-7; d_gene: -; CDR3aa: CASSLVSSYEQYF; CDR3nt: TGTGCCAGCAGCTTAGTCAGTTCCTACGAGCAGTACTTC
v_gene: TRBV4-1; abundance: -; j_gene: TRBJ2-2; d_gene: -; CDR3aa: CASSHPTGGVLAGELFF; CDR3nt: TGCGCCAGCAGCCACCCCACAGGAGGGGTTTTGGCCGGGGAGCTGTTTTTT
v_gene: TRBV7-3; abundance: -; j_gene: TRBJ2-3; d_gene: TRBD1; CDR3aa: CASSLRTGQAISTDTQYF; CDR3nt: TGTGCCAGCAGCTTGCGAACCGGACAGGCCATTAGCACAGATACGCAGTATTTT
v_gene: TRBV9; abundance: -; j_gene: TRBJ1-1; d_gene: TRBD1; CDR3aa: CASSVTGGEAFF; CDR3nt: TGTGCCAGCAGCGTAACAGGGGGTGAAGCTTTCTTT
v_gene: TRBV4-1; abundance: -; j_gene: TRBJ1-2; d_gene: -; CDR3aa: CASSRGTDYGYTF; CDR3nt: TGCGCCAGCAGCCGCGGGACGGACTATGGCTACACCTTC
v_gene: TRBV5-8; abundance: -; j_gene: TRBJ1-2; d_gene: TRBD1; CDR3aa: CASSVQTGGTVYGYTF; CDR3nt: TGTGCCAGCAGCGTACAGACAGGGGGTACAGTCTATGGCTACACCTTC
v_gene: TRBV4-3; abundance: once; j_gene: TRBJ2-7; d_gene: -; CDR3aa: CASSQGRSPLGEQYF; CDR3nt: TGCGCCAGCAGCCAAGGGCGGAGTCCCCTCGGCGAGCAGTACTTC
v_gene: TRBV6-6; abundance: -; j_gene: TRBJ2-2; d_gene: -; CDR3aa: CASNLFRTEGTGELFF; CDR3nt: TGTGCCAGCAACCTTTTTAGGACAGAGGGCACCGGGGAGCTGTTTTTT
v_gene: TRBV9; abundance: -; j_gene: TRBJ1-1; d_gene: -; CDR3aa: CASSVSGVPEAFF; CDR3nt: TGTGCCAGCAGCGTGTCAGGGGTTCCTGAAGCTTTCTTT
v_gene: TRBV7-9; abundance: -; j_gene: TRBJ1-2; d_gene: -; CDR3aa: CASSSPDGGPDGGYTF; CDR3nt: TGTGCCAGCAGCTCCCCGGACGGAGGGCCCGACGGGGGCTACACCTTC
v_gene: TRBV5-6; abundance: -; j_gene: TRBJ2-5; d_gene: TRBD2; CDR3aa: CASRSLAGGLEETQYF; CDR3nt: TGTGCCAGCAGGTCCCTAGCGGGGGGCCTAGAAGAGACCCAGTACTTC
v_gene: TRBV10-1; abundance: -; j_gene: TRBJ2-1; d_gene: TRBD1; CDR3aa: CASRSRGLVYNEQFF; CDR3nt: TGCGCCAGCAGAAGCAGGGGGCTGGTCTACAATGAGCAGTTCTTC
v_gene: TRBV5-5; abundance: -; j_gene: TRBJ2-1; d_gene: TRBD2; CDR3aa: CASSWAGGLHVNNEQFF; CDR3nt: TGTGCCAGCAGCTGGGCGGGGGGGTTGCATGTGAACAATGAGCAGTTCTTC
v_gene: TRBV5-5; abundance: -; j_gene: TRBJ1-5; d_gene: -; CDR3aa: CASSLGRGLGNQPQHF; CDR3nt: TGTGCCAGCAGCTTGGGGAGGGGCCTGGGCAATCAGCCCCAGCATTTT
v_gene: TRBV27; abundance: -; j_gene: TRBJ2-1; d_gene: -; CDR3aa: CASSSGELNPKYNEQFF; CDR3nt: TGTGCCAGCAGTTCGGGGGAGTTGAACCCCAAATACAATGAGCAGTTCTTC
v_gene: TRBV5-4; abundance: -; j_gene: TRBJ2-7; d_gene: -; CDR3aa: CASSPGLGEQYF; CDR3nt: TGTGCCAGCAGCCCAGGTCTGGGCGAGCAGTACTTC
v_gene: TRBV27; abundance: -; j_gene: TRBJ2-2; d_gene: TRBD1; CDR3aa: CASSLSTGVYTGELFF; CDR3nt: TGTGCCAGCAGTTTATCGACAGGGGTCTACACCGGGGAGCTGTTTTTT
v_gene: TRBV5-4; abundance: once; j_gene: TRBJ1-3; d_gene: TRBD1; CDR3aa: CASSSRTGAGNTIYF; CDR3nt: TGTGCCAGCAGCTCCCGGACAGGGGCCGGAAACACCATATATTTT
v_gene: TRBV4-3; abundance: -; j_gene: TRBJ1-5; d_gene: -; CDR3aa: CASSQDRGWRQPQHF; CDR3nt: TGCGCCAGCAGCCAAGATCGCGGGTGGCGGCAGCCCCAGCATTTT
v_gene: TRBV18; abundance: once; j_gene: TRBJ1-5; d_gene: TRBD1; CDR3aa: CASSSDVRGEPQHF; CDR3nt: TGTGCCAGCTCATCGGATGTCAGGGGGGAGCCCCAGCATTTT
v_gene: TRBV5-1; abundance: -; j_gene: TRBJ2-3; d_gene: TRBD1; CDR3aa: CASSSTGAGDTQYF; CDR3nt: TGCGCCAGCAGCTCAACAGGGGCGGGAGATACGCAGTATTTT
v_gene: TRBV9; abundance: -; j_gene: TRBJ2-1; d_gene: -; CDR3aa: CASSAVGFNEQFF; CDR3nt: TGTGCCAGCAGCGCGGTGGGCTTCAATGAGCAGTTCTTC
v_gene: TRBV27; abundance: -; j_gene: TRBJ2-7; d_gene: TRBD2; CDR3aa: CASSRGLASDEQYF; CDR3nt: TGTGCCAGCAGCCGGGGACTAGCGAGCGACGAGCAGTACTTC
v_gene: TRBV4-1; abundance: -; j_gene: TRBJ2-3; d_gene: TRBD2; CDR3aa: CASSVGLAGTDTQYF; CDR3nt: TGCGCCAGCAGCGTTGGTCTAGCGGGCACAGATACGCAGTATTTT